Each of the 20 T cell receptor beta chains below was sequenced from the same sample in a study of vaccination effects on CD4 cells after COVID-19. The antigens these receptors bind are not known. The assay was immunoSEQ multiplex PCR, and TCRdb's table has in-frame clones only and misses some. The data contain 30,000 to 40,000 clones, approximately 73% of them seen just once; the ten biggest clones take up around 25%. Peptide-pool stimulation followed by sequencing identified expanded antigen-specific CD4+ clonotypes in the ViraFEST assay. Isolation of CD4+ T cells took place after approximately 10 days of culture. Nucleocapsid antibody tests were negative, and the vaccine recipients had no prior SARS-CoV-2 infection. Sequencing used CD4+ T cells from PBMCs cultured with HCoV-OC43 spike peptides, obtained before COVID-19 vaccination. Subset defined: HCoV-OC43 spike overlapping peptide pool stimulation. The receptors derive from a human donor who received a COVID-19 vaccine.

V is TRBV13 and J is TRBJ1-6; no reliable D call. CDR1 and CDR2 (germline): PRHDT, FYEKMQ (reference sequence). V lost 3 bases to trimming and J lost 6 bases, with 3 bases between them. The CDR3 has 12 residues. The CDR3 region has the DNA TGTGCCAGCAGCTTCCTTAATTCACCCCTCCACTTT. Amino acids: CASSFLNSPLHF.

The V gene is TRBV11-2, the J gene TRBJ2-7, with D possibly being TRBD1 (5 bases). The ends were cut back, 3 bases at V and 5 bases at J, with 14 bases in the middle. Germline lookup yields CDR1 SGHAT and CDR2 FQNNGV. The CDR3 extends over 14 amino acids. The CDR3 bases are TGTGCCAGCAGCTTCGTTAGGGGAATCCACGAGCAGTACTTC. Translating gives CASSFVRGIHEQYF.

The gene calls are TRBV3-1 (or the pseudogene TRBV3-2) and TRBJ1-2; a possible D gene is TRBD1 (5 bases). Trimming stripped 4 bases from V and 7 bases from J, with 22 bases between. The germline V gene has CDR1 LGHDT and CDR2 YNNKEL (reference sequence). The CDR3 length is 16 residues. DNA for the CDR3: TGTGCCAGCAGCCCAGGGACTATCCCTCCAGACGGTGGCTACACCTTC. Translated: CASSPGTIPPDGGYTF.

The V call is TRBV24-1, the J call TRBJ2-7; D is uncertain. Trimming took off 0 bases at V and 6 bases at J, with 14 bases between the two ends. The length of the CDR3 is 15 residues. CDR1 and CDR2 from the germline V gene are KGHDR and SFDVKD. In DNA, the CDR3 is TGTGCCACCAGTGATTTGTCAGAAGCCCCAGGCGAGCAGTACTTC. This translates into CATSDLSEAPGEQYF.

CDR3 amino acids: CASSEGSGAYTGELFF. For the CDR3, the DNA is TGTGCCAGCAGTGAAGGGAGCGGCGCTTACACCGGGGAGCTGTTTTTT. The V and J genes are TRBV25-1 and TRBJ2-2, with D possibly matching TRBD2 (5 bases). Germline V CDR1 and CDR2: MGHDK, SYGVNS. The CDR3 has 16 amino acids. Trimming pared 2 bases from V and 3 bases from J, leaving 13 bases between.

The table lists this clone with a count of one. The chain has TRBV19 and TRBJ2-7; D is undetermined. The CDR3 totals 11 residues. The V and J ends lost 5 bases and 5 bases respectively, with 7 bases between them. The germline gives CDR1 LNHDA, CDR2 SQIVND (reference sequence). CDR3 residues: CASSRGNEQYF. DNA for the CDR3: TGTGCCAGTAGTCGAGGTAACGAGCAGTACTTC.

The V and J genes are TRBV5-8 and TRBJ2-5; TRBD2 matches 14 bases. Germline CDR1 SGHTS, CDR2 YDEGEE. CDR3 length: 16 amino acids. The J segment lost 4 bases and the V segment lost 3 bases, leaving 5 bases of the junction unmatched. The chain's CDR3 is CASSWWTSGGLETQYF. The CDR3 coding sequence is TGTGCCAGCAGCTGGTGGACTAGCGGGGGGTTAGAGACCCAGTACTTC.

The chain recombines TRBV4-2 with TRBJ2-5, with a weak D call TRBD1 (5 bases). Trimming pared 3 bases from V and 4 bases from J, leaving 15 bases between. The CDR3 length is 15 residues. From germline, CDR1 is LGHNA and CDR2 YNFKEQ. The CDR3 loop reads CASSQSILRGETQYF. The DNA for the CDR3 is TGTGCCAGCAGCCAGTCGATCCTAAGGGGAGAGACCCAGTACTTC.

This chain connects TRBV19 to TRBJ2-3; D uncertain. There are 15 residues in the CDR3. Per the germline V gene, CDR1 is LNHDA and CDR2 is SQIVND (reference sequence). Trimming took off 3 bases at V and 4 bases at J, with 14 bases between the two ends. This chain's CDR3 is CASSIWASHSDTQYF. CDR3 nucleotide sequence: TGTGCCAGTAGTATCTGGGCTAGTCACTCAGATACGCAGTATTTT.

The V gene is TRBV2, the J gene TRBJ2-6, with 8 bases matching TRBD2. The junction had 14 bases not matched to a gene; V was cut back by 0 bases and J by 4 bases. Germline assignment: CDR1 SNHLY and CDR2 FYNNEI. CDR3 length equals 20 residues. The CDR3 here is CASSEARGASTNAGANVLTF. The CDR3 DNA reads TGTGCCAGCAGTGAAGCGCGGGGGGCGAGTACGAATGCCGGGGCCAACGTCCTGACTTTC.

V usage is TRBV7-8 and J usage is TRBJ1-3; 7 bases fit TRBD1. Trimming cost V 3 bases and J 0 bases; bases outside gene matches: 5. This CDR3 region has 16 residues. Per germline, CDR1 SGHVS and CDR2 FQNEAQ. The CDR3 loop is CASSFGTANSGNTIYF. The CDR3 nucleotides are TGTGCCAGCAGCTTTGGGACAGCGAACTCTGGAAACACCATATATTTT.

The CDR3 spells CASSVYRGPLPYF. CDR3 in DNA: TGTGCCAGCAGCGTATACAGGGGGCCGTTACCGTACTTC. J is TRBJ2-5 and V is TRBV5-6; 9 positions match TRBD1. Germline V lookup: CDR1 SGHDT, CDR2 YYEEEE. The CDR3 totals 13 residues. The V segment lost 4 bases and the J segment 13 bases; nucleotides outside the gene matches: 11.

The chain has TRBV6-5 and TRBJ1-5, with D tentatively TRBD1 (6 bases). With 2 bases removed from V and 6 bases from J, the gap between germline ends came to 11 bases. Germline-derived CDR1 and CDR2 are MNHEY and SVGAGI. This CDR3 spans 14 amino acids. The CDR3 region is CASSYVRGGQPQHF. CDR3 coding DNA: TGTGCCAGCAGTTACGTCAGGGGTGGTCAGCCCCAGCATTTT.

The chain employs TRBV6-5 and TRBJ1-5, with D possibly TRBD1 on 6 matching bases. Trimming took 7 bases from V and 4 from J, leaving 14 bases between them. CDR3 length: 14 residues. Per germline, CDR1 MNHEY and CDR2 SVGAGI. The CDR3 protein is CASNSRGRNQPQHF. CDR3 nucleotide sequence: TGTGCCAGCAACAGCAGGGGCCGGAATCAGCCCCAGCATTTT.

CDR3 coding DNA: TGTGCCAGTAAGAGGGAGCAGCGGGGACATACGCAGTATTTT. It translates to CASKREQRGHTQYF. This chain links TRBV19 with TRBJ2-3; TRBD2 agrees at 7 bases. In germline, CDR1 is LNHDA, CDR2 SQIVND (reference sequence). The CDR3 is 14 residues long. The V segment lost 7 bases and the J segment 7 bases; nucleotides outside the gene matches: 11.

This chain uses TRBV7-2 with TRBJ2-1; 10 bases match TRBD1. Per the germline V gene, CDR1 is SGHTA and CDR2 is FQGNSA. Trimming removed 6 bases from V and 1 base from J; junction bases left unmatched: 3. The CDR3 contains 15 residues. The CDR3 DNA reads TGTGCCAGCAGTAAGGGACAGGGGTCCTACAATGAGCAGTTCTTC. As protein: CASSKGQGSYNEQFF.

The rearrangement links TRBV6-2 or TRBV6-3 to TRBJ2-3, with D possibly matching TRBD2 (7 bases). Germline assignment: CDR1 MNHEY and CDR2 SVGEGT. Trimming pared 4 bases from V and 2 bases from J, leaving 25 bases between. The length of the CDR3 is 19 residues. The CDR3 protein is CASSWEGGSISIVTDTQYF. DNA of the CDR3: TGTGCCAGCAGTTGGGAGGGGGGGAGTATATCAATCGTCACAGATACGCAGTATTTT.

The genes are TRBV2 and TRBJ1-4; D not resolved. CDR3 size: 16 residues. Per the germline V gene, CDR1 is SNHLY and CDR2 is FYNNEI. V lost 7 bases and J 3 bases, leaving 18 bases between the germline ends. In DNA, the CDR3 is TGTGCCAGCACCTTGATTGTGGGGTCGGCTAATGAAAAACTGTTTTTT. Translation gives CASTLIVGSANEKLFF. Drawing the rest from reference TRBV2 and TRBJ1-4, the complete variable domain is EPEVTQTPSHQVTQMGQEVILRCVPISNHLYFYWYRQILGQKVEFLVSFYNNEISEKSEIFDDQFSVERPDGSNFTLKIRSTKLEDSAMYFCASTLIVGSANEKLFFGSGTQLSVL.

The chain carries TRBV4-3 and TRBJ1-1; the D is unclear. Germline lookup yields CDR1 LGHNA and CDR2 YSLEER. The germline V and J ends were trimmed by 0 bases and 2 bases, with 10 bases remaining between them. There are 15 residues in the CDR3. CDR3 loop: CASSQEAGRNTEAFF. The CDR3 nucleotides are TGCGCCAGCAGCCAAGAAGCGGGCAGAAACACTGAAGCTTTCTTT.

The V call is TRBV5-1, the J call TRBJ2-1; D tentatively reads TRBD1 or TRBD2 (7 bases each). There are 15 residues in the CDR3. Trimming shortened V by 4 bases and J by 4 bases, and 15 bases separated the two germline ends. Germline lookup yields CDR1 SGHRS and CDR2 YFSETQ. In DNA form, the CDR3 reads TGCGCCAGCAGCAGAAACAGGGGAGGGTACAATGAGCAGTTCTTC. Encoded protein: CASSRNRGGYNEQFF.